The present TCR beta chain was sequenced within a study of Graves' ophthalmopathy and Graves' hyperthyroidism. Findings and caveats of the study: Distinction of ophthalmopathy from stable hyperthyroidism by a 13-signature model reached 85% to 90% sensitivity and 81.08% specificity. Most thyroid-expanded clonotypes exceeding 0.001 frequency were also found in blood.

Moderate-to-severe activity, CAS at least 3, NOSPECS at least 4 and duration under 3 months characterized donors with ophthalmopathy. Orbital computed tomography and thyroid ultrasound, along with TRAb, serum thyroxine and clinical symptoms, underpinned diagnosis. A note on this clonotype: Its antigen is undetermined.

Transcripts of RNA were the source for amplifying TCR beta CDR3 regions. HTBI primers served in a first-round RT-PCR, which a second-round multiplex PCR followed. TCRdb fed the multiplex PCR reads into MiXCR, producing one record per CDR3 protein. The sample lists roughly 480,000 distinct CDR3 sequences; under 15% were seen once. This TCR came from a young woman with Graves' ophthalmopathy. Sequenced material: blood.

DNA of the CDR3: TGTGCCATTGGACTTGTCGAGACCCAGTACTTC. Its protein product is CAIGLVETQYF. The chain employs TRBV6-1 and TRBJ2-5; a possible D gene is TRBD2 (5 bases). CDR1 and CDR2 (germline): MNHNS, SASEGT. CDR3 length: 11 amino acids. The germline V and J ends were trimmed by 10 bases and 5 bases, with 11 bases remaining between them.